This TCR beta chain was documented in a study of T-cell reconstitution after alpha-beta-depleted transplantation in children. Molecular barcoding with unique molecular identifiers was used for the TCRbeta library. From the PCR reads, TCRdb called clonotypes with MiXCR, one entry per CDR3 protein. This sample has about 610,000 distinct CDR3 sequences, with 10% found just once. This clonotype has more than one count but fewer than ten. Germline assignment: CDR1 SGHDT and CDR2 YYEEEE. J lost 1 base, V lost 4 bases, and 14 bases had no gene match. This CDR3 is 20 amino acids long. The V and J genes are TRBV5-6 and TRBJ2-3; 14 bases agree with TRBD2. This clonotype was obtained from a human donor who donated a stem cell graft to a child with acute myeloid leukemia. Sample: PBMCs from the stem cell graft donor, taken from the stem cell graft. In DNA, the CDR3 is TGTGCCAGCAGCGCCCCTCCGGGACTAGCGGGAGTTGGGGGCACAGATACGCAGTATTTT. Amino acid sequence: CASSAPPGLAGVGGTDTQYF.